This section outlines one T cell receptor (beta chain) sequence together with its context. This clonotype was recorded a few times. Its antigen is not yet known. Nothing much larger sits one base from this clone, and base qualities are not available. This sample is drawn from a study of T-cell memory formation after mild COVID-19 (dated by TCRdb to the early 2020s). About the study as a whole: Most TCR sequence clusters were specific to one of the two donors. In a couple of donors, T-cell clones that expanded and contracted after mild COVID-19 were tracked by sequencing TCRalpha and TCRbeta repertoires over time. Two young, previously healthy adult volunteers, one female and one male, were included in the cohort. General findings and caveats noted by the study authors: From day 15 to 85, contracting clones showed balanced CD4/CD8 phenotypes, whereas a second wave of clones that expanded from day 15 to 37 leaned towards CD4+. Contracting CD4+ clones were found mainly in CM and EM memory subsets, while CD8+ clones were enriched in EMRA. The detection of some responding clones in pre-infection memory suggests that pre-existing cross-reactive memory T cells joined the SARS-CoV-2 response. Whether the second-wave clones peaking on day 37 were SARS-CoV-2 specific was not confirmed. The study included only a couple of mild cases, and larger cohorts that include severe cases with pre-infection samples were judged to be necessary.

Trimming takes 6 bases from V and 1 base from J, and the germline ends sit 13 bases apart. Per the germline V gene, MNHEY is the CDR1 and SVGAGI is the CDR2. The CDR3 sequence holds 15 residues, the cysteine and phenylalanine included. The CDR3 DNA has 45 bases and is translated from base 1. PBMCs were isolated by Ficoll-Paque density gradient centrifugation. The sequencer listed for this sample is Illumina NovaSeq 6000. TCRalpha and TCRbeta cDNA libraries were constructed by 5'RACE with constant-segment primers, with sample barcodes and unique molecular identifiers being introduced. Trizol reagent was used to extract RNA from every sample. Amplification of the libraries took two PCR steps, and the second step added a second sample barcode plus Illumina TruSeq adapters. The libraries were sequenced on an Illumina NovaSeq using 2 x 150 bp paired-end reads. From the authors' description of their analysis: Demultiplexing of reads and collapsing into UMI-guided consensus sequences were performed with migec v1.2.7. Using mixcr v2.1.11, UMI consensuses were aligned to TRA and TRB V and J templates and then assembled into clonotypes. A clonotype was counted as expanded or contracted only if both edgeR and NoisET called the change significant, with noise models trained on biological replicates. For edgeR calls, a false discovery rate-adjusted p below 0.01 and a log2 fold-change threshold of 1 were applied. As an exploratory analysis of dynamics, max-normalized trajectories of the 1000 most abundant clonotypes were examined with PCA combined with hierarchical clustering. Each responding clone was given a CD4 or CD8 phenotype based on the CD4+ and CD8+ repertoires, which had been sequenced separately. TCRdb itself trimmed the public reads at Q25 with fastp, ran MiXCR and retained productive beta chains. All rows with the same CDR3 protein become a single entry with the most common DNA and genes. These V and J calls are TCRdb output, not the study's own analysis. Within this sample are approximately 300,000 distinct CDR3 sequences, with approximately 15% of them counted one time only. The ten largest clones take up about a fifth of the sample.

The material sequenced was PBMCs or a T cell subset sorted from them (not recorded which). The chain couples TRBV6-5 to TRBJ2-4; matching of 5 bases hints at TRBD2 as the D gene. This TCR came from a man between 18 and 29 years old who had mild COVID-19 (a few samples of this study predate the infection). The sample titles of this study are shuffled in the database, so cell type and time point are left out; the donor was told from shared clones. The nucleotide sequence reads TGTGCCAGCAGCCCTCCCGGGGTGGCCAAAAACATTCAGTACTTC. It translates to CASSPPGVAKNIQYF.